These 9 T cell receptor beta chains came from one sample sequenced in a study of blood T cell repertoires in COVID-19. Using immunoSEQ multiplex PCR, the repertoire was profiled, and TCRdb retains in-frame clones only, with some absent. The sample has over 150,000 clones; approximately 90% are singletons. The specimen sequenced was PBMCs or T cells enriched from blood (not recorded which). Receptors were obtained from a woman in her twenties or thirties who had recovered from COVID-19.

The rearrangement links TRBV10-3 to TRBJ1-1; 10 positions match TRBD1. Germline assignment: CDR1 ENHRY and CDR2 SYGVKD. The V segment lost 6 bases and the J segment 6 bases; nucleotides outside the gene matches: 4. The CDR3 consists of 13 residues. The CDR3 protein is CAIRDRGGSEAFF. The CDR3 DNA reads as TGTGCCATCAGGGACAGGGGGGGTTCTGAAGCTTTCTTT.

The rearrangement links TRBV7-9 to TRBJ2-7; TRBD2 aligns across 12 bases. The germline V gene encodes CDR1 SEHNR and CDR2 FQNEAQ (reference sequence). V lost 4 bases and J lost 0; bases outside the gene matches: 7. CDR3 length: 17 residues. The CDR3 loop is CASSSPSSGRVSYEQYF. The CDR3 DNA sequence: TGTGCCAGCAGCTCCCCTTCTAGCGGGAGGGTCTCCTACGAGCAGTACTTC.

This chain joins TRBV6-2 or TRBV6-3 and TRBJ1-2, with 8 bases aligning to TRBD1. This CDR3 has 13 amino acids. Germline V gene lookup returns CDR1 MNHEY and CDR2 SVGEGT. V gave up 6 bases and J gave up 7 bases; unmatched junction bases: 7. CDR3: CASSSGQGRGYTF. The DNA of the CDR3 is TGTGCCAGCAGCTCCGGACAGGGCCGTGGCTACACCTTC.

This clone came up a few times. This chain connects TRBV13 to TRBJ1-1; 9 bases fit TRBD1. Germline V gene sequence: CDR1 PRHDT, CDR2 FYEKMQ (reference sequence). The CDR3 loop spans 17 amino acids. The junction had 19 bases not matched to a gene; V was cut back by 4 bases and J by 10 bases. CDR3 region: CASSYRTGATITERAFF. The CDR3 region has the DNA TGTGCCAGCAGCTATCGGACAGGGGCCACAATTACCGAGCGAGCTTTCTTT.

The CDR3 is CATSDSQGVRNTDTQYF. The CDR3 DNA follows: TGTGCCACCAGTGACTCTCAGGGGGTTCGAAACACAGATACGCAGTATTTT. The V call is TRBV24-1, the J call TRBJ2-3; TRBD1 matches 7 bases. Germline V gene data show CDR1 as KGHDR and CDR2 as SFDVKD. The CDR3 extends over 17 amino acids. The trim removed 4 bases at V and 2 bases at J, leaving 11 bases unmatched.

This CDR3 is CASSQAREVETQYF. CDR3 nucleotide sequence: TGTGCCAGCAGCCAAGCCCGGGAGGTGGAGACCCAGTACTTC. J is TRBJ2-5 and V is TRBV3-1 (or the pseudogene TRBV3-2); 7 nucleotides match TRBD2. V gave up 1 base and J gave up 5 bases; unmatched junction bases: 4. Per germline, CDR1 LGHDT and CDR2 YNNKEL (reference sequence). CDR3 size: 14 residues.

This chain uses TRBV7-2 with TRBJ2-1; weak D call: TRBD1 (6 bases). With 5 bases removed from V and 3 bases from J, the gap between germline ends came to 14 bases. CDR1 and CDR2 (germline): SGHTA, FQGNSA. This CDR3 has 15 amino acids. CDR3 loop: CASSLGDILYNEQFF. The CDR3, as DNA: TGTGCCAGCAGCCTGGGGGACATCCTCTACAATGAGCAGTTCTTC.

The V gene is TRBV6-5, the J gene TRBJ1-4; 7 bases line up with TRBD1. Losses at the gene ends were 6 bases for V and 0 bases for J; bases not matched to a gene: 4. The CDR3 runs 15 residues. Per germline, CDR1 MNHEY and CDR2 SVGAGI. The CDR3 bases are TGTGCCAGCAGCCGGGACAGTCCAACTAATGAAAAACTGTTTTTT. Translating gives CASSRDSPTNEKLFF.

J is TRBJ2-2 and V is TRBV4-3; D is perhaps TRBD2 (6 bases). This CDR3 is built from 19 residues. Trimming took 0 bases from V and 8 from J, leaving 25 bases between them. CDR1 is LGHNA and CDR2 is YSLEER in the germline V gene. The CDR3 loop is CASSQDLPSGGISGGELFF. CDR3 DNA: TGCGCCAGCAGCCAAGATTTACCCAGTGGCGGGATCTCGGGAGGGGAGCTGTTTTTT.